This T cell receptor beta chain is from a study of blood T cell repertoires in COVID-19. Authors' methods: Reference gene primers were amplified, and this amplification served to estimate nucleated cell counts. The assay was immunoSEQ multiplex PCR, and TCRdb's table has in-frame clones only and misses some. From that table come the V and J calls and clone size; the DNA was used to work out D and trimming. The sample records 200,000 to 250,000 clones, roughly 88% being singletons. Ages ranged from 18 to 89 years, with residence in 24 US areas. V lost 0 bases and J lost 4, with 10 bases in between. In germline, CDR1 is MNHEY, CDR2 SVGAGI. The CDR3 extends over 15 amino acids.

The clonotype comes from a woman aged 50 to 60 who had recovered from COVID-19. Sequencing used PBMCs or T cells enriched from blood (not recorded which). This chain joins TRBV6-5 and TRBJ1-5; D is possibly TRBD1 (5 bases). This chain's CDR3 is CASSYSTDTNQPQHF. DNA for the CDR3: TGTGCCAGCAGTTACTCGACAGACACGAATCAGCCCCAGCATTTT.